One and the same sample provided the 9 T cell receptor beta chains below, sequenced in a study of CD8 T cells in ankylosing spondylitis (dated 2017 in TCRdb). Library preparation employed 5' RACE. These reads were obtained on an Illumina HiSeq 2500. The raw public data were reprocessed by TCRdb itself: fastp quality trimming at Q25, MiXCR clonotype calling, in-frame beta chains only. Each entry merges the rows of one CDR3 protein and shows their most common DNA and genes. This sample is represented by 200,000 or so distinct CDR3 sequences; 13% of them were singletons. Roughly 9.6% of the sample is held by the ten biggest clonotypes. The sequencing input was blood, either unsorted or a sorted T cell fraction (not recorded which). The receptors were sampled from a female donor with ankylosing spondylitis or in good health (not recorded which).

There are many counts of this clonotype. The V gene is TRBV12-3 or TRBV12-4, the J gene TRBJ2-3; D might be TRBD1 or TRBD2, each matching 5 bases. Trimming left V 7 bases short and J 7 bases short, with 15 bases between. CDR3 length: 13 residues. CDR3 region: CASTPGEGHTQYF. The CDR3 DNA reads TGTGCCAGCACCCCCGGCGAGGGACATACGCAGTATTTT.

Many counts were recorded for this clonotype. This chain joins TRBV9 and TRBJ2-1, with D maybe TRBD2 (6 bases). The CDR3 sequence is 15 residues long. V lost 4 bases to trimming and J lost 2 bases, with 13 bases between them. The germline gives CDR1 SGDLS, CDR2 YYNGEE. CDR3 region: CASSSRDSPYNEQFF. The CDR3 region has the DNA TGTGCCAGCAGCTCCCGGGACTCGCCCTACAATGAGCAGTTCTTC. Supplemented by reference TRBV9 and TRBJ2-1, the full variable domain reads DSGVTQTPKHLITATGQRVTLRCSPRSGDLSVYWYQQSLDQGLQFLIQYYNGEERAKGNILERFSAQQFPDLHSELNLSSLELGDSALYFCASSSRDSPYNEQFFGPGTRLTVL.

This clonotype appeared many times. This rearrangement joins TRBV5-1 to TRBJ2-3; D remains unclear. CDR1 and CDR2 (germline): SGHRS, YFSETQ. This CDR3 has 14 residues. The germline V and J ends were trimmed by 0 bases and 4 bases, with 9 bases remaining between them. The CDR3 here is CASSLASPSDTQYF. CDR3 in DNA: TGCGCCAGCAGCTTGGCCTCTCCCTCAGATACGCAGTATTTT.

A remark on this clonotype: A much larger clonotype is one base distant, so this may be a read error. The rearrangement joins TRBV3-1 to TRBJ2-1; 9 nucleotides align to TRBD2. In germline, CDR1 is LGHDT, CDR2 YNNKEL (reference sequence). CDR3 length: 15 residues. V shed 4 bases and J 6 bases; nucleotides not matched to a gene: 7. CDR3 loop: CASSPRGSGSNEQFF. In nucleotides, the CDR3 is TGTGCCAGCAGCCCTCGGGGTAGCGGGAGCAATGAGCAGTTCTTC.

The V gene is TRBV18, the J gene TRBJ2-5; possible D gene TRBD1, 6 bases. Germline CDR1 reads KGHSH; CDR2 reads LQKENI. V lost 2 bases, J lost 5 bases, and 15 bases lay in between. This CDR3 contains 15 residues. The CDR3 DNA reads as TGTGCCAGCTCACCATTTTCTTCCGGACAGGAGACCCAGTACTTC. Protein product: CASSPFSSGQETQYF.

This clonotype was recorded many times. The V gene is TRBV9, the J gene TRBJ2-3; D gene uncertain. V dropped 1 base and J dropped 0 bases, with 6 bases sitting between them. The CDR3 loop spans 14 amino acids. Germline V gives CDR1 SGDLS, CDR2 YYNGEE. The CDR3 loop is CASSVISSTDTQYF. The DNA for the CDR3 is TGTGCCAGCAGCGTAATCAGCAGCACAGATACGCAGTATTTT.

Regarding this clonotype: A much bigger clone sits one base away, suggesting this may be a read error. The CDR3 DNA is TGTACCAGCATGCCGGGACTAGCGGGCTCCGAGCAGTACTTC. Translating gives CTSMPGLAGSEQYF. This rearrangement joins TRBV25-1 to TRBJ2-7; 12 bases line up with TRBD2. CDR1 and CDR2 (germline): MGHDK, SYGVNS. This CDR3 comprises 14 residues.

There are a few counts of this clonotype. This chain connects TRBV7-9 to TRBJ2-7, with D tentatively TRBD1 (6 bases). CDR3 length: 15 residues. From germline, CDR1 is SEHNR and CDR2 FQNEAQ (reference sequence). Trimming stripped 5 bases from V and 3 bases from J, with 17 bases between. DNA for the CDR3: TGTGCCAGCAGCCCCAACCGGGACAAGAGCTACGAGCAGTACTTC. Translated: CASSPNRDKSYEQYF. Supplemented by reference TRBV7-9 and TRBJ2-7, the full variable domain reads DTGVSQNPRHKITKRGQNVTFRCDPISEHNRLYWYRQTLGQGPEFLTYFQNEAQLEKSRLLSDRFSAERPKGSFSTLEIQRTEQGDSAMYLCASSPNRDKSYEQYFGPGTRLTVT.

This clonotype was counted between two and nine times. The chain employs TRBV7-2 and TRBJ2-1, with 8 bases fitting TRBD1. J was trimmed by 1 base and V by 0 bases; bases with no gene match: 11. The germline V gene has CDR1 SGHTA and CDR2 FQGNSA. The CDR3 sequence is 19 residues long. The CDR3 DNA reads TGTGCCAGCAGCTTAGCCCCAGGGGGCTCCCCTGGATCCTACAATGAGCAGTTCTTC. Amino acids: CASSLAPGGSPGSYNEQFF.